These 17 T cell receptor beta chains were sequenced from one sample in a study of CD8 T cells in ankylosing spondylitis. From the 5' RACE reads, TCRdb called clonotypes with MiXCR, one entry per CDR3 protein. This sample has 200,000 to 300,000 distinct CDR3 sequences, with around 25% found just once. Sequenced input: blood, either unsorted or a sorted T cell fraction (not recorded which). The receptors shown here come from a male donor with ankylosing spondylitis or in good health (not recorded which).

V and J are TRBV20-1 and TRBJ2-7; TRBD1 aligns across 7 bases. CDR1 and CDR2 (germline): DFQATT, SNEGSKA (reference sequence). The ends lost 1 base at V and 2 bases at J; junction bases unmatched: 5. CDR3 length: 14 residues. The CDR3 sequence: CSARAPGGPYEQYF. The CDR3 nucleotides are TGCAGTGCTAGAGCTCCAGGGGGTCCCTACGAGCAGTACTTC.

This clonotype was counted a few times. The chain carries TRBV12-3 or TRBV12-4 and TRBJ2-7, with 7 bases matching TRBD1. This CDR3 region has 17 residues. V lost 5 bases, J lost 2 bases, and 15 bases stayed unmatched. As DNA, the CDR3 is TGTGCCAGCAGTAACACGGACCGGGACAGCCTTACCTACGAGCAGTACTTC. Its protein product is CASSNTDRDSLTYEQYF.

There are many counts of this clonotype. The gene calls are TRBV5-1 and TRBJ2-3, with D perhaps matching TRBD1 (5 bases). The CDR3 loop spans 14 amino acids. V lost 2 bases and J 6 bases, leaving 13 bases between the germline ends. Germline loops: CDR1 SGHRS, CDR2 YFSETQ. The CDR3 DNA follows: TGCGCCAGCAGCTTACGGACCGCAGGGGATACGCAGTATTTT. This encodes CASSLRTAGDTQYF. Full variable domain (remainder filled in from reference TRBV5-1 and TRBJ2-3): KAGVTQTPRYLIKTRGQQVTLSCSPISGHRSVSWYQQTPGQGLQFLFEYFSETQRNKGNFPGRFSGRQFSNSRSEMNVSTLELGDSALYLCASSLRTAGDTQYFGPGTRLTVL.

This rearrangement joins TRBV12-3 or TRBV12-4 to TRBJ1-2; 7 nucleotides match TRBD1. With 2 bases clipped from V and 5 bases from J, the junction kept 5 bases outside the gene matches. This CDR3 region has 14 residues. CDR3 protein: CASSLSGTAYGYTF. Written as DNA, the CDR3 is TGTGCCAGCAGTTTATCCGGGACAGCATATGGCTACACCTTC.

The genes are TRBV12-3 or TRBV12-4 and TRBJ2-5; 12 bases line up with TRBD1. CDR3 length: 14 residues. The J segment lost 4 bases and the V segment lost 6 bases, leaving 3 bases of the junction unmatched. The CDR3 region has the DNA TGTGCCAGCAGCCTGGGACAGGGGGCAGAGACCCAGTACTTC. This codes for CASSLGQGAETQYF.

This clonotype was counted ten times or more. CDR3 bases: TGTGCCAGCACCGCCGGGAGCGGGGGGGCGGGAACGACGCAGTATTTT. Encoded protein: CASTAGSGGAGTTQYF. This chain connects TRBV12-3 or TRBV12-4 to TRBJ2-3, with 10 bases fitting TRBD2. This CDR3 region has 16 residues. V lost 7 bases and J lost 9; bases outside the gene matches: 16.

A remark on this clonotype: This sequence may be a read error, since a much larger clone differs from it by one base. This rearrangement joins TRBV20-1 to TRBJ2-7; 11 bases align to TRBD1. The V gene end was trimmed by 2 bases and the J gene end by 5 bases; junction bases not matched to a gene: 8. Germline CDR1 and CDR2: DFQATT and SNEGSKA (reference sequence). The CDR3 has 15 residues. DNA of the CDR3: TGCAGTGCTAGAAAACCGGACAGGGGGCGGAACGAGCAGTACTTC. Its translation is CSARKPDRGRNEQYF.

This clonotype was found many times. The chain uses TRBV10-3 and TRBJ2-7, with D unclear. Germline V gene data show CDR1 as ENHRY and CDR2 as SYGVKD. The V end lost 0 bases, the J end lost 5 bases, and 8 bases lay between the germline ends. The CDR3 is 13 residues long. The CDR3 nucleotides are TGTGCCATCAGTGAGTCGAGTATGGACGAGCAGTACTTC. Translation gives CAISESSMDEQYF.

This clonotype was picked up many times. The chain couples TRBV20-1 to TRBJ2-7; tentatively, D is TRBD1 (6 bases). The V and J ends lost 5 bases and 2 bases respectively, with 10 bases between them. CDR1 and CDR2 from the germline V gene are DFQATT and SNEGSKA (reference sequence). CDR3 size: 12 residues. The DNA of the CDR3 is TGCAGTGCTCCCCGACAGGCCTACGAGCAGTACTTC. Protein: CSAPRQAYEQYF.

This clonotype was seen more than once but under ten times. The rearrangement uses TRBV6-1 and TRBJ2-4; D is ambiguous. V was shortened by 6 bases and J by 0 bases, with 6 bases between the two germline ends. CDR1 and CDR2 (germline): MNHNS, SASEGT. The CDR3 has 13 amino acids. The CDR3 loop is CASRAVAKNIQYF. In DNA form, the CDR3 reads TGTGCCAGCAGGGCTGTAGCCAAAAACATTCAGTACTTC.

This clonotype was seen at least ten times. This chain connects TRBV20-1 to TRBJ2-1, with D possibly being TRBD2 (6 bases). V dropped 6 bases and J dropped 2 bases, with 17 bases sitting between them. This CDR3 is built from 15 residues. Germline V lookup: CDR1 DFQATT, CDR2 SNEGSKA (reference sequence). CDR3 DNA sequence: TGCAGTGCGCCCGGGACTCTCATAACCTACAATGAGCAGTTCTTC. This sequence encodes CSAPGTLITYNEQFF.

The sample holds many counts of this clonotype. The rearrangement uses TRBV12-3 or TRBV12-4 and TRBJ2-3; D unresolved. V was cut by 7 bases and J by 6 bases, with 14 bases left in between. CDR3 length: 13 residues. CDR3 nucleotide sequence: TGTGCCAGCATTTCGAGCGCGTCGGATACGCAGTATTTT. Residues: CASISSASDTQYF.

This clonotype was detected many times. The V call is TRBV20-1, the J call TRBJ1-1; no clear D gene. Germline values: CDR1 DFQATT, CDR2 SNEGSKA (reference sequence). This CDR3 comprises 12 residues. V lost 0 bases and J 2 bases, leaving 4 bases between the germline ends. CDR3 bases: TGCAGTGCTAGAGACAGTAACACTGAAGCTTTCTTT. This gives the protein CSARDSNTEAFF.

This clonotype was counted at least ten times. The chain employs TRBV20-1 and TRBJ1-1; unclear D gene. CDR1 is DFQATT, CDR2 SNEGSKA, per germline (reference sequence). CDR3 length: 13 amino acids. V lost 8 bases and J 7 bases, leaving 20 bases between the germline ends. The chain's CDR3 is CSPAREPRSEAFF. CDR3 in DNA: TGCAGTCCAGCACGGGAACCTCGAAGTGAAGCTTTCTTT.

This clonotype was seen a few times. This chain joins TRBV20-1 and TRBJ2-2, with 7 bases matching TRBD1. The CDR3 covers 11 residues. The ends lost 7 bases at V and 5 bases at J; junction bases unmatched: 1. Germline V gene sequence: CDR1 DFQATT, CDR2 SNEGSKA (reference sequence). The CDR3 nucleotides read TGCAGTGTACAGGGGACCGGGGAGCTGTTTTTT. This codes for CSVQGTGELFF.

This clonotype appeared many times. This chain uses TRBV20-1 with TRBJ2-4; possibly TRBD1 for D (7 bases). V was cut by 2 bases and J by 13 bases, with 21 bases left in between. The CDR3 is 14 amino acids. The germline V gene has CDR1 DFQATT and CDR2 SNEGSKA (reference sequence). Written as DNA, the CDR3 is TGCAGTGCTAGACACCCTTTAGACAGGGAGGTCCAGTACTTC. Translated, it gives CSARHPLDREVQYF.

The sample holds a few counts of this clonotype. The rearrangement joins TRBV7-9 to TRBJ2-7; 11 bases fit TRBD2. Germline assignment: CDR1 SEHNR and CDR2 FQNEAQ (reference sequence). Trimming removed 1 base from V and 5 bases from J; junction bases left unmatched: 4. CDR3 size: 15 residues. In DNA, the CDR3 is TGTGCCAGCAGCTTAGGACTAGCGGGGTTAAACGAGCAGTACTTC. This sequence encodes CASSLGLAGLNEQYF.